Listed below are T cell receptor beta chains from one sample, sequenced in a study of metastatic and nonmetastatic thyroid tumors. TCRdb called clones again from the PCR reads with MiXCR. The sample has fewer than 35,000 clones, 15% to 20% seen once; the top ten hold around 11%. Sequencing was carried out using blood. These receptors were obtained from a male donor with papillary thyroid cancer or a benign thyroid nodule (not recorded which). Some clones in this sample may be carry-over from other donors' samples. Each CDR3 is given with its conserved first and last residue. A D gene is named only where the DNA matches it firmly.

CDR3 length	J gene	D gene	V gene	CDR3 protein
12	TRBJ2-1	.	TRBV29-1	CSVERHRGEQFF
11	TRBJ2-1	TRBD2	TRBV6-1	CASSDSGKEFF
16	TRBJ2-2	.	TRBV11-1	CASSLGWAGNTGELFF
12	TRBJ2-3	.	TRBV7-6	CASSSGPNTQYF
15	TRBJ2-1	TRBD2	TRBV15	CATSALAGMFNEQFF
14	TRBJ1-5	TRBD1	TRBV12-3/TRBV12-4	CASSFGQGYQPQHF
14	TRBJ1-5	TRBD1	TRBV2	CASSKDRGHQPQHF
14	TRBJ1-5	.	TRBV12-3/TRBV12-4	CASSYGTTLSPQHF
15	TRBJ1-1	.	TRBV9	CASSVVRGMSTEAFF
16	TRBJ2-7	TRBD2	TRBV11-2	CAISLVSAGGTYEQYF
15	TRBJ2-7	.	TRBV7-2	CASSLDRLAATEQYF
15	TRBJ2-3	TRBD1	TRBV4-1	CASSQETGGKKVQYF
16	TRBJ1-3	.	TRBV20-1	CSARDRGTPGRNTIYF
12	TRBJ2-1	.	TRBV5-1	CASSPPVGEQFF
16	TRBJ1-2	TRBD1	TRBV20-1	CSALGTGQMGSYGYTF
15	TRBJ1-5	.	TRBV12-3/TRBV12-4	CASSPDALARQPQHF
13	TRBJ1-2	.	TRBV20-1	CSARRPGAGGYTF
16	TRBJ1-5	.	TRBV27	CASSLLGPGNNQPQHF
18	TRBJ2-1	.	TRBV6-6	CASSYSLTSGRGRNEQFF
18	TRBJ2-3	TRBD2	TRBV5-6	CASSLGVLAGGLTDTQYF
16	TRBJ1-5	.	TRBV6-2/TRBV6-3	CASSPPGASPNQPQHF
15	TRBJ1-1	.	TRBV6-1	CASSEALQGWTEAFF
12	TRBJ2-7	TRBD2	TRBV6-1	CASSSGGYEQYF
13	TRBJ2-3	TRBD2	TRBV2	CASLSGGTDTQYF
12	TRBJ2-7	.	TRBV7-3	CASSYLGYEQYF
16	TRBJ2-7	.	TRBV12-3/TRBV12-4	CASSPGGQGAPYEQYF
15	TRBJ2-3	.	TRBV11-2	CASSSGHRSTDTQYF
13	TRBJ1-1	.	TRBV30	CAWRGQWNTEAFF
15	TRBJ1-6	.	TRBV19	CASSSSTGLSSPLHF